This T cell receptor beta chain emerged from a study of T cell changes during pregnancy in multiple sclerosis. Looked up from germline, CDR1 is MNHEY and CDR2 is SMNVEV (reference sequence). The CDR3 sequence is 14 residues long. V was shortened by 7 bases and J by 7 bases, with 20 bases between the two germline ends. Produced via immunoSEQ multiplex PCR; TCRdb's table is partial and in-frame only. The table has fewer than 40,000 clones, 75% to 90% seen once. The TCR comes from a female donor with multiple sclerosis, enrolled in a pregnancy study. The rearrangement joins TRBV27 to TRBJ2-7; D possibly corresponds to TRBD2 (7 bases). Sequenced material: CD8+ T cells from peripheral blood mononuclear cells, taken in the second trimester of pregnancy. CDR3 residues: CASTPGAGAREQYF. CDR3 nucleotides: TGTGCCAGCACCCCGGGGGCGGGGGCTCGGGAGCAGTACTTC.